The source of this T cell receptor beta chain is a study of T cells after yellow fever vaccination. About the study: Flow sorting relied on CD3, CD45RA, CCR7 and CD95 to obtain EM, EMRA, CM and Tscm memory subsets. Fractions of low cell number were prepared using SMART-Seq v4 Ultra Low Input. General study results and limits: Researchers report a weaker secondary response that nonetheless peaked faster, day 5 versus 15. Clones that expanded after primary vaccination mostly reappeared after the booster (around 96% CD4, around 87% CD8).

This clonotype appeared many times. TCRdb analysed the 5' RACE reads with MiXCR anew, one entry per CDR3 protein. Of about 13,000 distinct CDR3 sequences listed, approximately 5% are singletons. The CDR3 is made up of 13 amino acids. Germline-derived CDR1 and CDR2 are SQVTM and ANQGSEA. The V gene end was trimmed by 5 bases and the J gene end by 4 bases; junction bases not matched to a gene: 5. Here the sequenced sample was PBMCs, either bulk or a sorted T-cell subset (CD4+, CD8+, memory, or dextramer-sorted; not recorded which), taken 45 days after the yellow fever booster vaccination. The receptor was derived from a man aged 25 to 45 who received the YFV17D yellow fever vaccine. V is TRBV29-1 and J is TRBJ2-7; 10 nucleotides line up with TRBD1. DNA for the CDR3: TGCAGCGTTATCCGGACAGGGGGATACGAGCAGTACTTC. Protein: CSVIRTGGYEQYF.